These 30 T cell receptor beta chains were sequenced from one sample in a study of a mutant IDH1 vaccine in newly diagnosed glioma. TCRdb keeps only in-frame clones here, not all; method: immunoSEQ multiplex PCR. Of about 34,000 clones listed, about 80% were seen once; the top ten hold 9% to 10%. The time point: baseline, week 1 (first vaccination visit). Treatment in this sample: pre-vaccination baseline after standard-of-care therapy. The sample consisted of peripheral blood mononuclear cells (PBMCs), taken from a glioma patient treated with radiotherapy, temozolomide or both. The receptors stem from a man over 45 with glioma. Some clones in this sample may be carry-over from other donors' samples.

CDR3: CASAPGTGSFYGYTF. CDR3 nucleotides: TGTGCCAGCGCCCCCGGGACAGGGTCATTCTATGGCTACACCTTC. The V gene is TRBV6-4, the J gene TRBJ1-2; 9 bases agree with TRBD1. CDR3 length equals 15 residues. V dropped 8 bases and J dropped 4; count of bases not matched to a gene: 11. Germline values: CDR1 MRHNA, CDR2 SNTAGT.

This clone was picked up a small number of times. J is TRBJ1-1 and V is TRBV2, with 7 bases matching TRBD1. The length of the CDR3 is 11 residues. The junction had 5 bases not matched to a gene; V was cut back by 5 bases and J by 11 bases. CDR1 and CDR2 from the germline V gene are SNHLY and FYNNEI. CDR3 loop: CASSTTGWAFF. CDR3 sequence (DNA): TGTGCCAGCAGTACGACAGGGTGGGCTTTCTTT.

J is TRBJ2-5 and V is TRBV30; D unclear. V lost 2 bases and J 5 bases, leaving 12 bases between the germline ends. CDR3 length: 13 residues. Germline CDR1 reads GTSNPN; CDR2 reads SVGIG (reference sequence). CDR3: CAWSSQVLETQYF. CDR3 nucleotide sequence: TGTGCCTGGAGTTCCCAAGTGCTGGAGACCCAGTACTTC.

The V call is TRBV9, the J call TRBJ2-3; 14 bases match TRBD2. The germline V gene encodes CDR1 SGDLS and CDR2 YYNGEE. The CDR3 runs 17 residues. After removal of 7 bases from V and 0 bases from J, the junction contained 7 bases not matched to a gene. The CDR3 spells CASGKTSGRASTDTQYF. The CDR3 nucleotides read TGTGCCAGCGGAAAGACTAGCGGGAGGGCTAGCACAGATACGCAGTATTTT.

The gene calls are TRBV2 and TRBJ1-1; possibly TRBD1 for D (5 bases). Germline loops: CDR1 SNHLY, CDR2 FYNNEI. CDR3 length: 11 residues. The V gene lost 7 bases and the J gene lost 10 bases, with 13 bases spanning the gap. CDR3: CASKQEFGAFF. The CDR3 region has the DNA TGTGCCAGCAAACAGGAGTTTGGAGCTTTCTTT.

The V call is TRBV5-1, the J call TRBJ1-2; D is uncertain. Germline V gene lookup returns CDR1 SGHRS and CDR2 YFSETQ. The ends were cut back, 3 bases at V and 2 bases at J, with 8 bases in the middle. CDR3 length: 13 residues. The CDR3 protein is CASSSVLNYGYTF. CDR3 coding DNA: TGCGCCAGCAGCTCGGTTTTGAACTATGGCTACACCTTC.

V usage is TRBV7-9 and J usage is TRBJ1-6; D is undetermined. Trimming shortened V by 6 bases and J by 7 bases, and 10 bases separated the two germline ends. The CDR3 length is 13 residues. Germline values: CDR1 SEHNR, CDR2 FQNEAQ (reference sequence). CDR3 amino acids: CASRLDGNSPLHF. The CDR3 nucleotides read TGTGCCAGCAGATTGGACGGGAATTCACCCCTCCACTTT.

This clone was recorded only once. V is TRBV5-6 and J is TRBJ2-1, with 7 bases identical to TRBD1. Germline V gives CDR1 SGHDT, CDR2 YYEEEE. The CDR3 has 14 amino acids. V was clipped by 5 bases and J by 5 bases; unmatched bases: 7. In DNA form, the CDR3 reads TGTGCCAGCAGTGGACAGGTTCGGGACAATGAGCAGTTCTTC. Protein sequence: CASSGQVRDNEQFF.

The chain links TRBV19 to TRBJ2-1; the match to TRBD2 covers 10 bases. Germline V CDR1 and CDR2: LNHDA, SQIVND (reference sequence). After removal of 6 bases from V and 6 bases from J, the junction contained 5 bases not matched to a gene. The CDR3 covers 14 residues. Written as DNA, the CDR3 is TGTGCCAGTAGCGGACTAGCGGCTAGCAATGAGCAGTTCTTC. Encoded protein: CASSGLAASNEQFF. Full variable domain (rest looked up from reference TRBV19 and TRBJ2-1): DGGITQSPKYLFRKEGQNVTLSCEQNLNHDAMYWYRQDPGQGLRLIYYSQIVNDFQKGDIAEGYSVSREKKESFPLTVTSAQKNPTAFYLCASSGLAASNEQFFGPGTRLTVL.

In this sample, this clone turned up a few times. The CDR3 here is CASSPDTGNQPQHF. The CDR3 DNA is TGTGCCAGCTCGCCCGACACCGGCAATCAGCCCCAGCATTTT. The chain employs TRBV18 and TRBJ1-5; D gene uncertain. V gave up 6 bases and J gave up 2 bases, with 11 bases separating them. The CDR3 consists of 14 residues. CDR1 is KGHSH, CDR2 LQKENI, per germline.

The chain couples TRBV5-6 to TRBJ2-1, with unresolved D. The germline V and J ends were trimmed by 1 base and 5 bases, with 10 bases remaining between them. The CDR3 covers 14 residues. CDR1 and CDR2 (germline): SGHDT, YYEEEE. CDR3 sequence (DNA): TGTGCCAGCAGCTTGAATGGCGAGAACAATGAGCAGTTCTTC. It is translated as CASSLNGENNEQFF.

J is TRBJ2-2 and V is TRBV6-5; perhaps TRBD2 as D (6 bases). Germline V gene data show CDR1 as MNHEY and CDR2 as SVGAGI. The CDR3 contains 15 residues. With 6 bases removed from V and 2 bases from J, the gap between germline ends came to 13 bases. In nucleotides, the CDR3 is TGTGCCAGCAGCCCGGGGGACTCTAACACCGGGGAGCTGTTTTTT. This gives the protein CASSPGDSNTGELFF.

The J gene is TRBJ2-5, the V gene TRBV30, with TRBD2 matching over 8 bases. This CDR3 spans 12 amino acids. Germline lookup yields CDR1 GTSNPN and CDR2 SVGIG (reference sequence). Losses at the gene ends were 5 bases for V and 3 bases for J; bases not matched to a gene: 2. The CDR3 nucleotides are TGTGCCTGGGCGGGGGGAGAAGAGACCCAGTACTTC. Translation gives CAWAGGEETQYF.

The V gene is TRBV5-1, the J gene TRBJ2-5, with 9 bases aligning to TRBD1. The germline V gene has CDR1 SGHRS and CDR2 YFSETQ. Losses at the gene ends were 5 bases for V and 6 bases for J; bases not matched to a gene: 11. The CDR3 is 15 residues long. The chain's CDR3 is CASSNLQGAGKTQYF. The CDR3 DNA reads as TGCGCCAGCAGTAATTTACAGGGGGCTGGGAAGACCCAGTACTTC.

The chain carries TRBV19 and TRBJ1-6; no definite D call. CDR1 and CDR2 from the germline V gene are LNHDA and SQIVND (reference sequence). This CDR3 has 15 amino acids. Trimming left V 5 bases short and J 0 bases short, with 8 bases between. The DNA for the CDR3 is TGTGCCAGTAGTTCGGGGAGCTCCTATAATTCACCCCTCCACTTT. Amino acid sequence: CASSSGSSYNSPLHF.

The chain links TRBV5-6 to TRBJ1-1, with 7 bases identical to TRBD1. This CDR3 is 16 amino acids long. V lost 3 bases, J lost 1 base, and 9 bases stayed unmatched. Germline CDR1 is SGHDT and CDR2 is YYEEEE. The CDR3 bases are TGTGCCAGCAGCTCCCCAGGGGGTAAGGGGAACACTGAAGCTTTCTTT. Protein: CASSSPGGKGNTEAFF.

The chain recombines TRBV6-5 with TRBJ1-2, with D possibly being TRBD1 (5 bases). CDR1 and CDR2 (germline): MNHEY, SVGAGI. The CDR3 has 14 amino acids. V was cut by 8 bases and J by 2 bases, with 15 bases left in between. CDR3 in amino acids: CASQRFGGNYGYTF. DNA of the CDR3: TGTGCCAGCCAACGGTTTGGGGGAAACTATGGCTACACCTTC.

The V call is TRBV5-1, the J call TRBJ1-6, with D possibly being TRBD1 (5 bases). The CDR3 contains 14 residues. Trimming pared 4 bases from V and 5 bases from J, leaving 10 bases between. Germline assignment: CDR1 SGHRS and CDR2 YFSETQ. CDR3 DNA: TGCGCCAGCAGCCTGGGACGGGATAATTCACCCCTCCACTTT. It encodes CASSLGRDNSPLHF.

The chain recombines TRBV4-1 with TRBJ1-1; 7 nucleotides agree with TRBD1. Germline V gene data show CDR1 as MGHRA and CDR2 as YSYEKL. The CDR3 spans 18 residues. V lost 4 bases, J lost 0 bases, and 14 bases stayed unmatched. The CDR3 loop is CASSPRGVGTVMNTEAFF. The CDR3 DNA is TGCGCCAGCAGCCCCAGGGGGGTAGGAACAGTTATGAACACTGAAGCTTTCTTT.

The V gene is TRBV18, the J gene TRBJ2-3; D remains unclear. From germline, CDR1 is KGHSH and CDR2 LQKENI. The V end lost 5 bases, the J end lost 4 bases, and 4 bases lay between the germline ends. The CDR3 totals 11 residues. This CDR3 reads CASSVSDTQYF. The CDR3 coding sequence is TGTGCCAGCTCAGTTTCAGATACGCAGTATTTT.

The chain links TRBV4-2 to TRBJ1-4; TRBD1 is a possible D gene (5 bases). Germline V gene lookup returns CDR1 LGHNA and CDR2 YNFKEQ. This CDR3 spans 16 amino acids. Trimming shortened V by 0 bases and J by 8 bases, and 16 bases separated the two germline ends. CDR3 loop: CASSQERAGRQEKLFF. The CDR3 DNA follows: TGTGCCAGCAGCCAAGAGAGGGCAGGGAGACAAGAAAAACTGTTTTTT.

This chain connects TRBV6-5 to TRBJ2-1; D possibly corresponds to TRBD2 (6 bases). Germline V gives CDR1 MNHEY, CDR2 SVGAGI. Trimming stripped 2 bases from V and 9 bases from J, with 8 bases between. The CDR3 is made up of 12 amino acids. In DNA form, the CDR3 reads TGTGCCAGCAGTTACAATAGCGGTGAGCAGTTCTTC. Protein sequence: CASSYNSGEQFF.

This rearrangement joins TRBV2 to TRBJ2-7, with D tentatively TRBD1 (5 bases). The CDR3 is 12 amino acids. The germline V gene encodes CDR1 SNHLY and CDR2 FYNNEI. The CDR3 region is CALRGGSYEQYF. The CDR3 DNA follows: TGTGCTCTAAGGGGTGGATCCTACGAGCAGTACTTC.

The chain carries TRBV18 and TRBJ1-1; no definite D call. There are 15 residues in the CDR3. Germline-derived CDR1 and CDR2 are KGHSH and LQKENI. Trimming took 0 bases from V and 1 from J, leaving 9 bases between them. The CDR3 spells CASSPPPWRNTEAFF. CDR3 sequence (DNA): TGTGCCAGCTCACCACCTCCGTGGCGGAACACTGAAGCTTTCTTT. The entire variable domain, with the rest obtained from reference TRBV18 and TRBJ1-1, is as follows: NAGVMQNPRHLVRRRGQEARLRCSPMKGHSHVYWYRQLPEEGLKFMVYLQKENIIDESGMPKERFSAEFPKEGPSILRIQQVVRGDSAAYFCASSPPPWRNTEAFFGQGTRLTVV.

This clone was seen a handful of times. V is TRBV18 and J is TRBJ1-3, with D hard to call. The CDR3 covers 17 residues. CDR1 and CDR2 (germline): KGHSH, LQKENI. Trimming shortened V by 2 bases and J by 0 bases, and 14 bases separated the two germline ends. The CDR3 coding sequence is TGTGCCAGCTCACCATACAGAAAGGCCCTCTCTGGAAACACCATATATTTT. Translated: CASSPYRKALSGNTIYF.

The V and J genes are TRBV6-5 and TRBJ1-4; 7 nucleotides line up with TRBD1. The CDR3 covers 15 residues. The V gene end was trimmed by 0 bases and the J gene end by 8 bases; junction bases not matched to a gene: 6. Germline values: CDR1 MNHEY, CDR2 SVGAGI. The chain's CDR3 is CASSYSSQGGEKLFF. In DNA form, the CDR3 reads TGTGCCAGCAGTTACTCCTCGCAGGGGGGCGAAAAACTGTTTTTT.

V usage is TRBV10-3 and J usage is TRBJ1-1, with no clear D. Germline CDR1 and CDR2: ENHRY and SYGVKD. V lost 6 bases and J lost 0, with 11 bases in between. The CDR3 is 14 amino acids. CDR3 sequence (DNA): TGTGCCATCAGGGCAGACCTCATGAACACTGAAGCTTTCTTT. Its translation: CAIRADLMNTEAFF.

In DNA form, the CDR3 reads TGTGCCAGTACCGCGGGGGGACGTTACGAGCAGTACTTC. Its translation: CASTAGGRYEQYF. The chain carries TRBV19 and TRBJ2-7; 8 bases map to TRBD2. The CDR3 is 13 amino acids. V lost 7 bases to trimming and J lost 4 bases; unmatched junction nucleotides: 6. Germline CDR1 and CDR2: LNHDA and SQIVND (reference sequence).

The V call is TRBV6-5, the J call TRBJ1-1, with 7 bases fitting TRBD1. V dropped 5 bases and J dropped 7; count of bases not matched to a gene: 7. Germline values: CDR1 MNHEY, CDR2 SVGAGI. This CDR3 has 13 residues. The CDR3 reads CASSALGDSEAFF. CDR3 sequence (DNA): TGTGCCAGCAGTGCTCTCGGGGACAGTGAAGCTTTCTTT.

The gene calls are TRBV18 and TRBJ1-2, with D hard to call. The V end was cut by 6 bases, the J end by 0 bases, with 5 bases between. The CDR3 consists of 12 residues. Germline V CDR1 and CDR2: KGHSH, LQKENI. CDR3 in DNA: TGTGCCAGCTCCAGTTCTAACTATGGCTACACCTTC. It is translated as CASSSSNYGYTF. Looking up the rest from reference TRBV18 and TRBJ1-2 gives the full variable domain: NAGVMQNPRHLVRRRGQEARLRCSPMKGHSHVYWYRQLPEEGLKFMVYLQKENIIDESGMPKERFSAEFPKEGPSILRIQQVVRGDSAAYFCASSSSNYGYTFGSGTRLTVV.